This T cell receptor beta chain was captured in a study of shared clonotypes between healthy human individuals. Overall study context: Every donor yielded three CD4 naive, three CD4 memory, two CD8 naive and one CD8 memory plate. The study's findings and limits: In general, naive subsets displayed greater estimated richness than memory subsets did. Investigators expected sequencing depth to affect clonotype sharing among donors.

Free of recent acute infections or vaccinations, the donors were healthy HIV-negative adults. Profiled with immunoSEQ multiplex PCR; TCRdb holds only in-frame clones, not every one. There are around 2.5 million clones in the sample; approximately 93% occur only once, and 0.36% lies in the top ten. For this clone: Antigen: not known. The sample has other DNA sequences that encode this CDR3 too.

This CDR3 has 13 amino acids. V shed 1 base and J shed 9 bases, with 10 bases lying between them. Germline V gene lookup returns CDR1 SSHAT and CDR2 FNYEAQ (reference sequence). The clonotype originates from a man between 18 and 29 years old in good health. Some clones in this sample may be carry-over from other donors' samples. Input material: naive CD4+ T cells from PBMCs. Stated subset: CD45RA+ positively selected. The genes are TRBV7-7 and TRBJ2-1; tentatively, D is TRBD2 (5 bases). In DNA form, the CDR3 reads TGTGCCAGCAGCTTAGGCGTACGGGGTGAGCAGTTCTTC. It translates to CASSLGVRGEQFF.